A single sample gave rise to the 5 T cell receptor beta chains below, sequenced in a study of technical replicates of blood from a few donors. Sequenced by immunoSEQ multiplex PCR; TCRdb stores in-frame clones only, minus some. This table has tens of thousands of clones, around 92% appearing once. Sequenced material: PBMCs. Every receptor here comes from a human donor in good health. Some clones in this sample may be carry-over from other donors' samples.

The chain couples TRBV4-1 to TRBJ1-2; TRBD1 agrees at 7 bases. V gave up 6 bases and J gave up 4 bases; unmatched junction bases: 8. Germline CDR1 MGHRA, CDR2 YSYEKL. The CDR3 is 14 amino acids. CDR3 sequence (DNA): TGCGCCAGCAGTACAGGGGTGTCGAGCTATGGCTACACCTTC. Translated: CASSTGVSSYGYTF.

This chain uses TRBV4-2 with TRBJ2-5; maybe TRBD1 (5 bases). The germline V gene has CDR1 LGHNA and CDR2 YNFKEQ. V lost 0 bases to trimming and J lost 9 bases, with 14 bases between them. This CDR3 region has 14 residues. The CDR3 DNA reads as TGTGCCAGCAGCCAAGATGCCAGGGAAGAACCCCAGTACTTC. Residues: CASSQDAREEPQYF.

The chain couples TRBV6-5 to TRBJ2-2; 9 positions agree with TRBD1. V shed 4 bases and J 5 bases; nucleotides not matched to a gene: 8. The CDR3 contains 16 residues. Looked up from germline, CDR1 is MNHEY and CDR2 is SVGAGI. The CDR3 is CASSSGTGSSTGELFF. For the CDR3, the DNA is TGTGCCAGCAGTTCCGGGACAGGGTCATCAACCGGGGAGCTGTTTTTT.

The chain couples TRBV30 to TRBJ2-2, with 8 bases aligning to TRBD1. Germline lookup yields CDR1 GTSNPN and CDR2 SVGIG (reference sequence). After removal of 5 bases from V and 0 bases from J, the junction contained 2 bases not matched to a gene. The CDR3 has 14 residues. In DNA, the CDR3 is TGTGCCTGGGACAGGGGTGCGAACACCGGGGAGCTGTTTTTT. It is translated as CAWDRGANTGELFF.

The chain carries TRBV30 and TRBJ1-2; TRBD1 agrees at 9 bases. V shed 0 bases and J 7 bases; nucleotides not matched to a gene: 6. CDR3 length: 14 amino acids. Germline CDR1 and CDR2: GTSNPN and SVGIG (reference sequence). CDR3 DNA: TGTGCCTGGAGTGTACGACAGGGGGTTGGTGGCTACACCTTC. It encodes CAWSVRQGVGGYTF.